This passage covers 5 T cell receptor beta chains from one sample sequenced in a study of shared clonotypes between healthy human individuals. The assay was immunoSEQ multiplex PCR, and TCRdb's table has in-frame clones only and misses some. The sample contains more than 2 million clones, 85% to 95% of which appear only once. The specimen sequenced was naive CD4+ T cells sorted from blood. This sample's subset: CD45RA+ positively selected. These receptors were collected from a man younger than 35 in good health.

The sample holds many counts of this clone. The sample carries other DNA sequences with the same CDR3. This chain links TRBV7-2 with TRBJ2-2; D unresolved. Germline CDR1 is SGHTA and CDR2 is FQGNSA. Trimming shortened V by 1 base and J by 5 bases, and 5 bases separated the two germline ends. CDR3 size: 13 residues. The CDR3 DNA reads TGTGCCAGCAGCTTAGAGGGAACCGGGGAGCTGTTTTTT. It is translated as CASSLEGTGELFF.

The V call is TRBV27, the J call TRBJ1-5; D gene ambiguous. The germline V gene encodes CDR1 MNHEY and CDR2 SMNVEV (reference sequence). Deletions cut 3 bases from V and 5 bases from J, with 11 bases between. This CDR3 has 14 amino acids. Written as DNA, the CDR3 is TGTGCCAGCAGTTTGCGGGAATTCCATCAGCCCCAGCATTTT. Its protein is CASSLREFHQPQHF.

The genes are TRBV28 and TRBJ2-7; D remains ambiguous. V lost 8 bases to trimming and J lost 5 bases, with 13 bases between them. The germline CDR1 and CDR2 sequences are MDHEN and SYDVKM. CDR3 length equals 12 residues. CDR3 sequence: CASVGTINEQYF. The DNA for the CDR3 is TGTGCCAGCGTCGGTACCATCAACGAGCAGTACTTC.

The V call is TRBV6-1, the J call TRBJ1-6; the match to TRBD1 covers 8 bases. The CDR3 spans 15 residues. Germline CDR1 and CDR2: MNHNS and SASEGT. The V and J ends lost 3 bases and 4 bases, in that order; junction bases with no gene match: 2. CDR3 DNA sequence: TGTGCCAGCAGTGATCGGACAGGGTATAATTCACCCCTCCACTTT. It specifies CASSDRTGYNSPLHF.

The CDR3 is CASSQEPSLGELFF. In nucleotides, the CDR3 is TGCGCCAGCAGCCAAGAGCCCAGTCTAGGGGAGCTGTTTTTT. The chain combines TRBV4-1 with TRBJ2-2; D not resolved. CDR3 size: 14 residues. V lost 0 bases to trimming and J lost 8 bases, with 10 bases between them. CDR1 is MGHRA and CDR2 is YSYEKL in the germline V gene.